The source of this T cell receptor (beta chain) is a study of blood T cell repertoires in COVID-19. For the study at large: Acute and convalescent COVID-19 specimens originated in the United States, Italy and Spain.

Trimming at V came to 11 bases and at J to 0 bases, leaving 14 bases not matched to a gene. In germline, CDR1 is LNHDA, CDR2 SQIVND (reference sequence). CDR3 length equals 19 residues. Original handling: Counts of nucleated cells, estimated from reference gene primer amplification, were obtained. TCRdb's table, derived via immunoSEQ multiplex PCR, lists solely in-frame clones and lacks some. For V, J and clone size, that table is used; D and trimming come from the DNA. This sample has roughly 100,000 clones, with 87% found just once. The chain has TRBV19 and TRBJ2-1, with 15 bases aligning to TRBD2. The source of this sequence is a man aged 50-59 years in a cohort sampled during active COVID-19. The source material was peripheral blood. CDR3 coding DNA: TGTGCCCAACCCCGGGGGGGACTAGCGGGGGGCAACTCCTACAATGAGCAGTTCTTC. It is translated as CAQPRGGLAGGNSYNEQFF.